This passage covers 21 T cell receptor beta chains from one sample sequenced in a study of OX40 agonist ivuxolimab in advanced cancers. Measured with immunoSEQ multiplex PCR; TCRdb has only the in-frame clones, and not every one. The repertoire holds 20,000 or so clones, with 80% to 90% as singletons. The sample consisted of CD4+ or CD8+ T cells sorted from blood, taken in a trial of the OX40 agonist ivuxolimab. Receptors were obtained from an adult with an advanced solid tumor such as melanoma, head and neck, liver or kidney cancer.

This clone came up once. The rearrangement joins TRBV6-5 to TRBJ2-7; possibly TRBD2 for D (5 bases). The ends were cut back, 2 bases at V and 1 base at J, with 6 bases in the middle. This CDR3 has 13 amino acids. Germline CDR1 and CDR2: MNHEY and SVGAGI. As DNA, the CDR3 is TGTGCCAGCAGTTACCCGGGGTCCTACGAGCAGTACTTC. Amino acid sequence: CASSYPGSYEQYF.

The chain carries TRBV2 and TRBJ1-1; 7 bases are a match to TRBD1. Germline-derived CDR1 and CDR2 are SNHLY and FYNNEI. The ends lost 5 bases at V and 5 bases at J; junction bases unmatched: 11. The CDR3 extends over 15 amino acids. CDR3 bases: TGTGCCAGCAGTAAGGGGGCGGGTTGGGGTACTGAAGCTTTCTTT. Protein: CASSKGAGWGTEAFF.

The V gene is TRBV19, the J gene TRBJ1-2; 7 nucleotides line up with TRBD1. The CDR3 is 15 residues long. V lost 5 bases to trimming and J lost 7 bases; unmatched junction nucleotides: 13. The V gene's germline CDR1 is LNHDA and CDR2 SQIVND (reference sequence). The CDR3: CASSFTRQGSSGYTF. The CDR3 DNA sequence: TGTGCCAGTAGTTTCACGCGACAGGGTTCGTCTGGCTACACCTTC. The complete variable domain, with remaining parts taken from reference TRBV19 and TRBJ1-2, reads DGGITQSPKYLFRKEGQNVTLSCEQNLNHDAMYWYRQDPGQGLRLIYYSQIVNDFQKGDIAEGYSVSREKKESFPLTVTSAQKNPTAFYLCASSFTRQGSSGYTFGSGTRLTVV.

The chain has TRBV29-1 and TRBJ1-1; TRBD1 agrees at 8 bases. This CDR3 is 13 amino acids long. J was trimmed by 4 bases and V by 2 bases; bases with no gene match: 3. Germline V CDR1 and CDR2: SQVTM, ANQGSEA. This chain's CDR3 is CSVEPDRGTEAFF. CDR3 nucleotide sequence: TGCAGCGTTGAACCCGACAGGGGCACTGAAGCTTTCTTT.

The CDR3 DNA follows: TGTGCCAGCAGTCCCAGAGTGGACAGTACCACCGGGGAGCTGTTTTTT. Translating it yields CASSPRVDSTTGELFF. This chain connects TRBV27 to TRBJ2-2; D perhaps matches TRBD1 (6 bases). The V end lost 5 bases, the J end lost 4 bases, and 17 bases lay between the germline ends. The CDR3 extends over 16 amino acids. Germline V gives CDR1 MNHEY, CDR2 SMNVEV (reference sequence).

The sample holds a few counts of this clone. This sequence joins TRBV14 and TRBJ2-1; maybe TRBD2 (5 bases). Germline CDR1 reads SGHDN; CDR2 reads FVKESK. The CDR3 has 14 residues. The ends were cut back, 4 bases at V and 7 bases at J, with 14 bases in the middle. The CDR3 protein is CASSRTFRLNEQFF. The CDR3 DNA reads TGTGCCAGCAGCCGGACTTTCCGCTTGAATGAGCAGTTCTTC.

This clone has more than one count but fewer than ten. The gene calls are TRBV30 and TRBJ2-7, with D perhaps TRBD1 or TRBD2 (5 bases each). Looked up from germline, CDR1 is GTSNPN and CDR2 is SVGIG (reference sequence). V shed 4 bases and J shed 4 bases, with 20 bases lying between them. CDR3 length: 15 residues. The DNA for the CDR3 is TGTGCCTGGACCCGAAGGGGAGTCTCGCGGTACGAGCAGTACTTC. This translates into CAWTRRGVSRYEQYF.

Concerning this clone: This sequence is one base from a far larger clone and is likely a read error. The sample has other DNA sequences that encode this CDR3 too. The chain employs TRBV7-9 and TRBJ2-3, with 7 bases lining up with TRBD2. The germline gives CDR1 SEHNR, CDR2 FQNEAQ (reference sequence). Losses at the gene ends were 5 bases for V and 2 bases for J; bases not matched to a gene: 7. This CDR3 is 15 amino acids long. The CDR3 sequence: CASSQDKRDTDTQYF. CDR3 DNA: TGTGCCAGCAGCCAAGACAAGCGGGACACAGATACGCAGTATTTT. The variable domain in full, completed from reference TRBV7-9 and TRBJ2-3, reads DTGVSQNPRHKITKRGQNVTFRCDPISEHNRLYWYRQTLGQGPEFLTYFQNEAQLEKSRLLSDRFSAERPKGSFSTLEIQRTEQGDSAMYLCASSQDKRDTDTQYFGPGTRLTVL.

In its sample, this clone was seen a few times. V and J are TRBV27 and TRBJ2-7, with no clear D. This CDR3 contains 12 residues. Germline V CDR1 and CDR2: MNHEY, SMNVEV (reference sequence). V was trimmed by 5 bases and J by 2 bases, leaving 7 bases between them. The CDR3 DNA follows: TGTGCCAGCAGTCCCGACCCCTACGAGCAGTACTTC. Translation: CASSPDPYEQYF.

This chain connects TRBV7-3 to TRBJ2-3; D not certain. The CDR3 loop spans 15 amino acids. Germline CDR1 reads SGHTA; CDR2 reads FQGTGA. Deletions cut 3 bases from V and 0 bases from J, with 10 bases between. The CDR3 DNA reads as TGTGCCAGCAGCTTCGCCGGCGCTAGCACAGATACGCAGTATTTT. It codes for CASSFAGASTDTQYF.

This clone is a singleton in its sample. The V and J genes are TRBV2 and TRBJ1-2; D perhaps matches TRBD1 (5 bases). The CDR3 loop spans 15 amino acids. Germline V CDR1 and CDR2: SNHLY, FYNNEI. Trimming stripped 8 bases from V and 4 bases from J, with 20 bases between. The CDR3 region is CASSNPDSFSYGYTF. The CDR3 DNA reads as TGTGCCAGCTCCAATCCCGACAGTTTCAGCTATGGCTACACCTTC.

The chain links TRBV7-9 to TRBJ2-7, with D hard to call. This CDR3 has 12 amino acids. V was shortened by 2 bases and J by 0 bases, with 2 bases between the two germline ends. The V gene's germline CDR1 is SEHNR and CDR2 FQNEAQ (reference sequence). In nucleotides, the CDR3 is TGTGCCAGCAGCTTATTCTCCTACGAGCAGTACTTC. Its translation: CASSLFSYEQYF.

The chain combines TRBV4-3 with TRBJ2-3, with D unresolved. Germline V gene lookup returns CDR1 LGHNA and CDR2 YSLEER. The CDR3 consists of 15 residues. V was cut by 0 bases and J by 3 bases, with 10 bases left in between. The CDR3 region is CASSQDLVGTDTQYF. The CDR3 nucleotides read TGCGCCAGCAGCCAAGATCTAGTGGGGACAGATACGCAGTATTTT.

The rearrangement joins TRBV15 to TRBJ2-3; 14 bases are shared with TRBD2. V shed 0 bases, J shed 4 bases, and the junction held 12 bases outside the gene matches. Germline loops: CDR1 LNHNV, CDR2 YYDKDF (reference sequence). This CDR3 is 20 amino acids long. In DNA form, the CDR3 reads TGTGCCACCAGCAGAGATCAAGGGACTAGCGGGAGAGGGGGTGCAGATACGCAGTATTTT. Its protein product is CATSRDQGTSGRGGADTQYF.

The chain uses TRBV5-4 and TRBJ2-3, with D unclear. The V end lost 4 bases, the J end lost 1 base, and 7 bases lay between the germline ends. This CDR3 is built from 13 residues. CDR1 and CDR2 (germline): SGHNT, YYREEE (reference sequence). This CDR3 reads CASSRAGTDTQYF. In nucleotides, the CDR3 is TGTGCCAGCAGCCGCGCCGGCACAGATACGCAGTATTTT.

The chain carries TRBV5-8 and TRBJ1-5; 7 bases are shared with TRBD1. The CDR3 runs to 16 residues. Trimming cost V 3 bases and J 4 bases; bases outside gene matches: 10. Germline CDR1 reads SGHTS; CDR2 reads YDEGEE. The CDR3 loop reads CASSWGGQGVNQPQHF. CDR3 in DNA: TGTGCCAGCAGCTGGGGGGGGCAGGGGGTAAATCAGCCCCAGCATTTT.

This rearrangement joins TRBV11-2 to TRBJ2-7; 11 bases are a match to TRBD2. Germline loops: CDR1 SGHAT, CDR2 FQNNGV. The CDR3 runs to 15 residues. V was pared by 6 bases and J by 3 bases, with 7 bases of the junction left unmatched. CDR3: CASRDPSGGLYEQYF. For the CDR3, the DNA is TGTGCCAGCAGAGATCCTAGCGGGGGGCTCTACGAGCAGTACTTC.

The CDR3 DNA follows: TGCGCCAGCAGCCATACGAGGAACGAGGGGGAGACCCAGTACTTC. Translation: CASSHTRNEGETQYF. This rearrangement joins TRBV4-3 to TRBJ2-5; D may be TRBD1 or TRBD2 (5 bases each). The germline V gene encodes CDR1 LGHNA and CDR2 YSLEER. The CDR3 sequence is 15 residues long. The ends were cut back, 3 bases at V and 5 bases at J, with 16 bases in the middle.

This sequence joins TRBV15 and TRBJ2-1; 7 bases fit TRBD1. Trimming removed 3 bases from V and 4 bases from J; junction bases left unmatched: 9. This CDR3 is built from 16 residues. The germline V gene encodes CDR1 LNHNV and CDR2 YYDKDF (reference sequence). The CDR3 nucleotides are TGTGCCACCAGCAGGAAGGGACAGCTGAAGTACAATGAGCAGTTCTTC. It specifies CATSRKGQLKYNEQFF.

CDR3 nucleotides: TGTGCTAGTGGTTTGGGACAGGGGGAAAAACTGTTTTTT. Amino acid sequence: CASGLGQGEKLFF. This chain uses TRBV12-5 with TRBJ1-4, with 8 bases aligning to TRBD1. Trimming removed 1 base from V and 8 bases from J; junction bases left unmatched: 0. The CDR3 contains 13 residues. In germline, CDR1 is LGHNT, CDR2 FRNRAP.

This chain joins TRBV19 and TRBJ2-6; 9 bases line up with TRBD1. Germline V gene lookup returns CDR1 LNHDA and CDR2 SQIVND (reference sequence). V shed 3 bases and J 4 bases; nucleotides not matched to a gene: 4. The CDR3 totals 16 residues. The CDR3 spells CASSMRDRVGANVLTF. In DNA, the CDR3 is TGTGCCAGTAGTATGCGGGACAGGGTGGGGGCCAACGTCCTGACTTTC.